The 15 T cell receptor beta chains listed next were all sequenced from one sample in a study of PD-1 blockade in classical Hodgkin lymphoma. All patients experienced relapse after autologous stem cell transplantation, and brentuximab vedotin exposure was variable. Repertoires were generated with immunoSEQ multiplex PCR, while TCRdb's copy carries only in-frame clones and drops some. The table shows roughly 97,000 clones, with approximately 80% occurring only once. The sequenced sample was peripheral blood mononuclear cells (PBMCs), obtained at baseline. Receptors were obtained from a human donor with classical Hodgkin lymphoma.

The chain joins TRBV6-1 to TRBJ2-5, with 7 positions matching TRBD1. Germline trimming cut 6 bases from V and 4 bases from J; bases unmatched to any gene: 8. This CDR3 is 14 amino acids long. CDR1 MNHNS and CDR2 SASEGT come from the germline V gene. The CDR3 spells CASREGAWRETQYF. Written as DNA, the CDR3 is TGTGCCAGCAGAGAGGGGGCCTGGAGAGAGACCCAGTACTTC.

The chain combines TRBV30 with TRBJ1-2, with 7 bases lining up with TRBD1. The CDR3 runs to 14 residues. The junction had 13 bases not matched to a gene; V was cut back by 5 bases and J by 7 bases. Germline CDR1 reads GTSNPN; CDR2 reads SVGIG (reference sequence). CDR3 in amino acids: CAWSSGQGVGGYTF. CDR3 sequence (DNA): TGTGCCTGGTCAAGTGGGCAGGGGGTGGGTGGCTACACCTTC.

This chain joins TRBV9 and TRBJ2-2; 7 bases are shared with TRBD1. The J segment lost 5 bases and the V segment lost 1 base, leaving 11 bases of the junction unmatched. The CDR3 spans 17 residues. Germline CDR1 reads SGDLS; CDR2 reads YYNGEE. The CDR3 coding sequence is TGTGCCAGCAGCGTAACCCCAACAGGGGCGGTTACCGGGGAGCTGTTTTTT. Its translation: CASSVTPTGAVTGELFF.

The chain recombines TRBV19 with TRBJ1-5, with D perhaps matching TRBD1 (5 bases). Germline values: CDR1 LNHDA, CDR2 SQIVND (reference sequence). V gave up 3 bases and J gave up 9 bases, with 15 bases separating them. The CDR3 extends over 14 amino acids. The CDR3 sequence: CASSIQGGQGPQHF. The CDR3 nucleotides read TGTGCCAGTAGTATCCAGGGCGGCCAGGGGCCCCAGCATTTT.

This clone was detected only once. J is TRBJ2-2 and V is TRBV23-1, with D unclear. TRBV23-1 is designated an ORF whose function remains uncertain. This CDR3 has 14 amino acids. V shed 8 bases and J shed 3 bases, with 13 bases lying between them. CDR3 loop: CASPQPLDTGELFF. The CDR3 nucleotides are TGCGCCAGCCCCCAACCCTTGGACACCGGGGAGCTGTTTTTT.

This chain's CDR3 is CASGGTGNYGYTF. The CDR3, as DNA: TGTGCTTCTGGGGGGACAGGGAACTATGGCTACACCTTC. The genes are TRBV30 and TRBJ1-2; 9 nucleotides line up with TRBD1. The CDR3 has 13 amino acids. The germline CDR1 and CDR2 sequences are GTSNPN and SVGIG (reference sequence).

The gene calls are TRBV28 and TRBJ2-2, with TRBD2 matching 13 bases. The CDR3 is 17 amino acids. The V and J ends lost 6 bases and 4 bases, in that order; junction bases with no gene match: 8. Germline assignment: CDR1 MDHEN and CDR2 SYDVKM. CDR3 amino acids: CASRSLAGGPGTGELFF. As DNA, the CDR3 is TGTGCCAGCAGGTCACTAGCGGGAGGGCCGGGCACCGGGGAGCTGTTTTTT.

V gene TRBV5-4 combines with J gene TRBJ2-3; 8 bases are a match to TRBD1. Unmatched junction bases numbered 4, after V lost 3 bases and J lost 4 bases. This CDR3 spans 14 amino acids. Per the germline V gene, CDR1 is SGHNT and CDR2 is YYREEE (reference sequence). The CDR3 reads CASSSGQGSDTQYF. Here the CDR3 DNA reads TGTGCCAGCAGCTCCGGACAGGGTTCAGATACGCAGTATTTT.

This chain's CDR3 is CASSIRGGALRNTEAFF. The CDR3 DNA follows: TGTGCCAGTAGTATAAGAGGGGGGGCGTTGAGGAACACTGAAGCTTTCTTT. J is TRBJ1-1 and V is TRBV19, with D perhaps TRBD1 (6 bases). V dropped 2 bases and J dropped 1 base, with 17 bases sitting between them. Germline CDR1 and CDR2: LNHDA and SQIVND (reference sequence). This CDR3 is built from 17 residues. The entire variable domain, with the rest obtained from reference TRBV19 and TRBJ1-1, is as follows: DGGITQSPKYLFRKEGQNVTLSCEQNLNHDAMYWYRQDPGQGLRLIYYSQIVNDFQKGDIAEGYSVSREKKESFPLTVTSAQKNPTAFYLCASSIRGGALRNTEAFFGQGTRLTVV.

Here the CDR3 reads CASIHPGGGGPPKGVTNEKLFF. The CDR3 DNA reads TGTGCCAGCATTCACCCCGGTGGGGGGGGACCCCCAAAGGGGGTAACTAATGAAAAACTGTTTTTT. The chain recombines TRBV2 with TRBJ1-4; D might be TRBD1 (6 bases). V was shortened by 7 bases and J by 1 base, with 34 bases between the two germline ends. Germline values: CDR1 SNHLY, CDR2 FYNNEI. CDR3 size: 22 residues. The variable domain in full, with the rest retrieved from reference TRBV2 and TRBJ1-4, is EPEVTQTPSHQVTQMGQEVILRCVPISNHLYFYWYRQILGQKVEFLVSFYNNEISEKSEIFDDQFSVERPDGSNFTLKIRSTKLEDSAMYFCASIHPGGGGPPKGVTNEKLFFGSGTQLSVL.

The chain uses TRBV11-3 and TRBJ2-2; D might be TRBD2 (6 bases). Germline V gene data show CDR1 as SGHNT and CDR2 as YENEEA. This CDR3 comprises 15 residues. V was trimmed by 6 bases and J by 0 bases, leaving 11 bases between them. The CDR3 loop is CASRAGTANTGELFF. In DNA, the CDR3 is TGTGCCAGCAGGGCCGGGACTGCGAACACCGGGGAGCTGTTTTTT.

The chain employs TRBV5-4 and TRBJ1-4; D is undetermined. The germline V and J ends were trimmed by 3 bases and 0 bases, with 6 bases remaining between them. CDR1 and CDR2 from the germline V gene are SGHNT and YYREEE (reference sequence). The CDR3 runs to 14 residues. This chain's CDR3 is CASSSSSTNEKLFF. CDR3 bases: TGTGCCAGCAGCTCTTCCTCAACTAATGAAAAACTGTTTTTT. Drawing the rest from reference TRBV5-4 and TRBJ1-4, the complete variable domain is ETGVTQSPTHLIKTRGQQVTLRCSSQSGHNTVSWYQQALGQGPQFIFQYYREEENGRGNFPPRFSGLQFPNYSSELNVNALELDDSALYLCASSSSSTNEKLFFGSGTQLSVL.

This CDR3 reads CASSLRRYNEQFF. CDR3 bases: TGTGCCAGCAGTTTAAGGAGGTACAATGAGCAGTTCTTC. The genes are TRBV27 and TRBJ2-1; D is perhaps TRBD2 (5 bases). Germline V gene sequence: CDR1 MNHEY, CDR2 SMNVEV (reference sequence). The CDR3 has 13 amino acids. Between the trimmed V and J ends, which lost 2 bases and 4 bases, there was a span of 6 bases.

The rearrangement joins TRBV28 to TRBJ2-3; tentative D call: TRBD2 (6 bases). V lost 7 bases to trimming and J lost 4 bases, with 18 bases between them. CDR1 is MDHEN and CDR2 is SYDVKM in the germline V gene. The CDR3 is 15 amino acids. The chain's CDR3 is CASTTVGLGPDTQYF. The CDR3, as DNA: TGTGCCAGCACCACCGTGGGACTCGGCCCAGATACGCAGTATTTT.

V and J are TRBV6-1 and TRBJ2-3; 11 bases map to TRBD2. The germline V gene encodes CDR1 MNHNS and CDR2 SASEGT. V lost 11 bases, J lost 2 bases, and 9 bases stayed unmatched. The CDR3 length is 15 residues. The DNA of the CDR3 is TGTGCCGGATCCTTAGCGGGAGGGTACACAGATACGCAGTATTTT. Translating it yields CAGSLAGGYTDTQYF.